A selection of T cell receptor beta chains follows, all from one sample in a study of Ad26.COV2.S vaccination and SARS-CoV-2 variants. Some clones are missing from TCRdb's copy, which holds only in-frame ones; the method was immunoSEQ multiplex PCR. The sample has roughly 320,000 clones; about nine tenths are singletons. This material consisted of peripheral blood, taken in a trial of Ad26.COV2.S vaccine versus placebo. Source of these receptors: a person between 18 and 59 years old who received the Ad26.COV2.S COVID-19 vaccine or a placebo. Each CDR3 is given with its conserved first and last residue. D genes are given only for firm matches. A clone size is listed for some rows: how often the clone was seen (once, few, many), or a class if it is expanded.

CASSRGGRGNQPQHF,TGTGCCAGCAGCCGCGGGGGCAGGGGTAATCAGCCCCAGCATTTT,NA,TRBV5-6,TRBJ1-5,NA
CASSGDISGNTIYF,TGTGCCAGCAGCGGAGATATCTCTGGAAACACCATATATTTT,NA,TRBV9,TRBJ1-3,NA
CASSEAYSGARPQHF,TGTGCCAGCAGTGAAGCGTATTCTGGCGCTAGGCCCCAGCATTTT,few,TRBV6-1,TRBJ1-5,NA
CAWSGRQPTSMNTEAFF,TGTGCCTGGAGTGGTAGGCAGCCAACTTCAATGAACACTGAAGCTTTCTTT,NA,TRBV30,TRBJ1-1,NA
CATSVRGISGNTEAFF,TGTGCCACCAGCGTCCGGGGGATATCGGGGAACACTGAAGCTTTCTTT,NA,TRBV15,TRBJ1-1,NA
CATSRDGTSYYGYTF,TGTGCCACCAGCAGAGACGGCACCTCCTACTATGGCTACACCTTC,NA,TRBV15,TRBJ1-2,NA
CASSQRDQPQHF,TGTGCCAGCAGCCAAAGAGATCAGCCCCAGCATTTT,once,TRBV28,TRBJ1-5,NA
CASSILGGEQYF,TGTGCCAGTAGTATTCTGGGAGGGGAGCAGTACTTC,once,TRBV19,TRBJ2-7,TRBD2
CATSWAVAYEQYF,TGTGCCACCAGTTGGGCCGTAGCCTACGAGCAGTACTTC,NA,TRBV10-3,TRBJ2-7,NA
CASSRGATGMNTEAFF,TGCGCCAGCAGTCGGGGGGCGACAGGAATGAACACTGAAGCTTTCTTT,NA,TRBV5-1,TRBJ1-1,NA
CASSLSGDQETQYF,TGCGCCAGCAGTCTCAGCGGAGACCAAGAAACCCAGTACTTC,NA,TRBV5-1,TRBJ2-5,NA
CASSKENTYEQYF,TGTGCCAGCAGTAAGGAGAACACCTACGAGCAGTACTTC,NA,TRBV2,TRBJ2-7,NA
CASSAWASSYNEQFF,TGTGCCAGCAGTGCTTGGGCCAGCTCCTACAATGAGCAGTTCTTC,NA,TRBV2,TRBJ2-1,NA
CASSPFPEREQYF,TGTGCCAGCAGTCCCTTCCCGGAGAGGGAGCAGTACTTC,NA,TRBV6-5,TRBJ2-7,NA
CASSESQVTHTEAFF,TGTGCCAGCAGTGAGAGTCAGGTAACTCACACTGAAGCTTTCTTT,NA,TRBV2,TRBJ1-1,NA
CASSFHREDGYTF,TGTGCCAGCAGTTTCCACAGGGAGGATGGCTACACCTTC,NA,TRBV12-3/TRBV12-4,TRBJ1-2,NA
CASSPRLGTGMNTEAFF,TGTGCCAGCTCACCACGTTTAGGGACAGGAATGAACACTGAAGCTTTCTTT,NA,TRBV18,TRBJ1-1,TRBD1
CASSFRAGFTYNEQFF,TGTGCCAGCAGCTTTCGGGCGGGGTTCACCTACAATGAGCAGTTCTTC,once,TRBV5-6,TRBJ2-1,NA
CAWTVGGLYNEQFF,TGTGCCTGGACTGTAGGGGGGCTGTACAATGAGCAGTTCTTC,NA,TRBV30,TRBJ2-1,NA
CASSQDRTGAVNEKLFF,TGTGCCAGCAGCCAAGACAGGACGGGGGCAGTAAATGAAAAACTGTTTTTT,NA,TRBV4-2,TRBJ1-4,NA
CASRDRFLSNQPQHF,TGTGCCAGTAGGGATAGGTTCCTGAGCAATCAGCCCCAGCATTTT,few,TRBV19,TRBJ1-5,NA
CAWSVRSSGGPFSYEQYF,TGTGCCTGGAGTGTACGTTCTAGCGGGGGCCCCTTCTCCTACGAGCAGTACTTC,NA,TRBV30,TRBJ2-7,TRBD2
CATGGGPVTEAFF,TGTGCCACCGGAGGCGGGCCAGTCACTGAAGCTTTCTTT,NA,TRBV10-3,TRBJ1-1,NA
CASSLDGQLYGYTF,TGTGCCAGCAGCTTAGACGGACAGCTCTATGGCTACACCTTC,NA,TRBV7-9,TRBJ1-2,NA
CSVESSTNEKLFF,TGCAGCGTTGAGTCGTCAACTAATGAAAAACTGTTTTTT,NA,TRBV29-1,TRBJ1-4,NA
CASSQAGGNQPQHF,TGTGCCAGCAGCCAAGCGGGGGGCAATCAGCCCCAGCATTTT,NA,TRBV3-1/TRBV3-2,TRBJ1-5,NA
CASSRGQVGGYTF,TGTGCCAGCAGCCGGGGACAGGTTGGTGGCTACACCTTC,once,TRBV6-2/TRBV6-3,TRBJ1-2,TRBD1
CAISEGQGRGEKLFF,TGTGCCATCAGTGAGGGACAGGGGCGGGGTGAAAAACTGTTTTTT,NA,TRBV10-3,TRBJ1-4,TRBD1
CASSNNLAYEQYF,TGTGCCAGTAGTAATAACCTGGCCTACGAGCAGTACTTC,NA,TRBV19,TRBJ2-7,NA
CASSLAVAGGPTDTQYF,TGTGCCAGCAGCTTAGCGGTAGCGGGGGGGCCTACAGATACGCAGTATTTT,NA,TRBV7-2,TRBJ2-3,TRBD2
CASTGTGGTYEQYF,TGTGCCAGCACCGGGACAGGGGGGACCTACGAGCAGTACTTC,NA,TRBV2,TRBJ2-7,TRBD1
CATSRESGDGEQYF,TGTGCCACCAGCAGAGAATCAGGGGACGGTGAGCAGTACTTC,once,TRBV15,TRBJ2-7,NA
CASPPRGAIRPLHF,TGTGCCAGCCCCCCCCGGGGGGCGATTAGGCCCCTCCACTTT,few,TRBV7-6,TRBJ1-6,NA
CASSYLRTGGYGYTF,TGTGCCAGCAGTTACCTAAGGACAGGGGGCTATGGCTACACCTTC,NA,TRBV6-5,TRBJ1-2,TRBD1
CASSLGPARSGNTIYF,TGTGCCAGCAGCCTCGGGCCGGCCCGCTCTGGAAACACCATATATTTT,NA,TRBV7-9,TRBJ1-3,NA
CASSLGQGIRYNEQFF,TGTGCCAGCAGCCTCGGACAGGGGATTCGCTACAATGAGCAGTTCTTC,NA,TRBV3-1/TRBV3-2,TRBJ2-1,TRBD1
CASSPRTGEGYTF,TGCGCCAGCAGCCCCAGGACAGGTGAAGGCTACACCTTC,NA,TRBV5-1,TRBJ1-2,TRBD1
CASSEAKSWGNQPQHF,TGTGCCAGCAGTGAAGCGAAGTCTTGGGGGAATCAGCCCCAGCATTTT,NA,TRBV2,TRBJ1-5,NA
CASSPRGQGNTEAFF,TGTGCCAGCTCACCACGGGGACAGGGGAACACTGAAGCTTTCTTT,NA,TRBV18,TRBJ1-1,TRBD1
CASSPTGATYEQYF,TGTGCCAGCAGCCCGACAGGGGCGACCTACGAGCAGTACTTC,NA,TRBV6-5,TRBJ2-7,TRBD1
CASSWLGGSPPDEQFF,TGTGCCAGCAGCTGGCTGGGGGGGTCCCCCCCGGATGAGCAGTTCTTC,NA,TRBV7-6,TRBJ2-1,TRBD2